A selection of T cell receptor beta chains follows, all from one sample in a study of technical replicates of blood from several donors. TCRdb keeps only in-frame clones here, not all; method: immunoSEQ multiplex PCR. The data hold tens of thousands of clones, with less than 98% observed a single time. The sample consisted of T cells isolated from PBMCs. The receptors were sampled from a human donor in good health. The conserved cysteine and the conserved F or W are not part of the CDR3 here. A D gene is named only where the DNA matches it firmly.

v_gene	d_gene	j_gene	CDR3aa
TRBV28	TRBD2	TRBJ2-1	ASSSSGTTFNEQF
TRBV6-6	-	TRBJ1-1	ASSYSQNTEAF
TRBV2	TRBD2	TRBJ2-7	ASTQLAAYEQY
TRBV5-1	-	TRBJ2-7	ASTGTLQPDEQY
TRBV18	-	TRBJ1-5	ASSSTGGSQPQH
TRBV10-1	TRBD2	TRBJ2-3	ASSALGLAVADTQY
TRBV4-1	-	TRBJ2-7	ASSISTDLREQY
TRBV6-5	-	TRBJ2-7	ASSYEGFSYEQY
TRBV11-2	-	TRBJ1-1	ASSLDLGGNTEAF
TRBV7-2	TRBD1	TRBJ1-4	ASTVDRVGEKLF
TRBV6-5	TRBD1	TRBJ2-1	ASSRDRGNEQF
TRBV29-1	-	TRBJ2-1	SVEIGTLSSYNEQF
TRBV30	-	TRBJ2-7	AWSGRGEQY
TRBV27	TRBD1	TRBJ2-5	ASLGQGETQY
TRBV29-1	TRBD1	TRBJ1-4	SVAITGTGEKLF
TRBV5-1	-	TRBJ2-5	ASSLAGDGETQY
TRBV29-1	-	TRBJ1-2	SAIDSVYGYT
TRBV9	-	TRBJ1-3	ASSVQGLGNTIY
TRBV25-1	TRBD1	TRBJ2-3	ASSEWSGTGFTDTQY
TRBV7-9	-	TRBJ1-1	ASSPEWQGTTF
TRBV19	TRBD2	TRBJ2-5	ASGLAGGETQY
TRBV2	-	TRBJ1-1	ASRLRQGLSSTEAF
TRBV29-1	-	TRBJ2-7	SVEGFRGSSYEQY
TRBV7-9	-	TRBJ1-3	ASSLAGAVGNTIY
TRBV28	-	TRBJ2-7	ASSPGGIYEQY
TRBV9	TRBD2	TRBJ2-1	ASSVTLAGGRNEQF